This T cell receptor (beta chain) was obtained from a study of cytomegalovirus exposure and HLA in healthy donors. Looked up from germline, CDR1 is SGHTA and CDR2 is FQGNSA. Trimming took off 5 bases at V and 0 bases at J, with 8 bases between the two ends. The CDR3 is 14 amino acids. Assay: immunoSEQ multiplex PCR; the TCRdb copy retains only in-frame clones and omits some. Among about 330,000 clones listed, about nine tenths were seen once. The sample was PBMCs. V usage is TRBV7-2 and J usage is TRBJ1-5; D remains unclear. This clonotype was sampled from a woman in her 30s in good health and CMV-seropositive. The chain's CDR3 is CASSERYSNQPQHF. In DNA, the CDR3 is TGTGCCAGCAGCGAAAGATATAGCAATCAGCCCCAGCATTTT.